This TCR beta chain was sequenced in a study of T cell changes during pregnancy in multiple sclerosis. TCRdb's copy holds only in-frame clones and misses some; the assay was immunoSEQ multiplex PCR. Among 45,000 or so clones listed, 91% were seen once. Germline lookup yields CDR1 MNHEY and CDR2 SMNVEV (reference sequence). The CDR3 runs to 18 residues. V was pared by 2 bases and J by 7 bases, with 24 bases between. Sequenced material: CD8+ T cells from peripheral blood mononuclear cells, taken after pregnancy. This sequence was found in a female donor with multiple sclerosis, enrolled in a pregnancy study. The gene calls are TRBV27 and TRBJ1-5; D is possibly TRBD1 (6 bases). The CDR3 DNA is TGTGCCAGCAGTTTAGTTAGGGTCGAAGGGACACACCCGCAGCCCCAGCATTTT. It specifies CASSLVRVEGTHPQPQHF.